The sequence of this TCR beta chain was determined in a study of early T cells in non-severe SARS-CoV-2 infection. Overall study: Unsorted whole-blood RNA was sequenced in bulk, leaving chains unpaired.

TCRdb reanalysed the 5' RACE reads using MiXCR and keeps one entry per CDR3 protein. The sample holds 25,000 to 35,000 distinct CDR3 sequences; roughly 5.4% are singletons and the top ten take 2.6%. This clonotype was counted at least ten times. Sequenced material: whole blood. This receptor was identified in an adult who was a healthcare worker with PCR-confirmed SARS-CoV-2 infection or an uninfected control (not recorded which).

CDR3 residues: CASSIGVGTDTQYF. The DNA of the CDR3 is TGTGCCAGCTCAATCGGAGTTGGCACAGATACGCAGTATTTT. The chain uses TRBV18 and TRBJ2-3; D ambiguous. Trimming removed 5 bases at V and 1 base at J, with 10 bases between. The germline CDR1 and CDR2 sequences are KGHSH and LQKENI. CDR3 length: 14 amino acids.